The clone carrying this TCR beta chain showed up just once. This table comes from immunoSEQ multiplex PCR, and its TCRdb copy is limited to in-frame clones, with some not included. Seen here are approximately 160,000 clones, 85% to 95% observed once, and the top ten hold over 4%. This record belongs to a study of control samples from healthy donors and cancer patients. Trimming shortened V by 1 base and J by 5 bases, and 6 bases separated the two germline ends. The CDR3 covers 13 residues. Germline V gives CDR1 LGHNA, CDR2 YSLEER. Sequenced input: blood. V and J are TRBV4-3 and TRBJ1-5; D remains unclear. This receptor was obtained from an older woman in good health. The CDR3 here is CASSQGVDQPQHF. CDR3 nucleotides: TGCGCCAGCAGCCAAGGGGTCGATCAGCCCCAGCATTTT.